The rows below give T cell receptor beta chains drawn from one sample of a study of human T cells and chemical hapten exposure. TCRdb itself ran the RACE reads through MiXCR, one entry per CDR3 protein. The sample records 30,000 to 35,000 distinct CDR3 sequences, less than 8% being singletons. Sequencing input: whole blood. These receptors all stem from a human donor in good health. Some clones in this sample may be carry-over from other donors' samples. Each CDR3 is given with its conserved first and last residue. Each record gives: V gene, clone size, J gene, D gene, CDR3 DNA, CDR3 protein. A D gene is named only where the DNA matches it firmly. For some rows the clone size is stated as once, few or many, or as a class when expanded; others skip it.

V gene: TRBV28; clone size: many; J gene: TRBJ1-2; D gene: NA; CDR3 DNA: TGTGCCAGCAGTTTTGCTGGTATCGCTAACTATGGCTACACCTTC; CDR3 protein: CASSFAGIANYGYTF
V gene: TRBV12-3/TRBV12-4; clone size: NA; J gene: TRBJ2-7; D gene: NA; CDR3 DNA: TGTGCCAGCAGTTTTAGGTTCGGGGGCCCTGGGGAGCAGTACTTC; CDR3 protein: CASSFRFGGPGEQYF
V gene: TRBV20-1; clone size: NA; J gene: TRBJ2-5; D gene: NA; CDR3 DNA: TGCAGTGCTAGAGGGGCTCCGGGACTTTCATGCCAAGAGACCCAGTACTTC; CDR3 protein: CSARGAPGLSCQETQYF
V gene: TRBV28; clone size: many; J gene: TRBJ2-4; D gene: TRBD2; CDR3 DNA: TGTGCCAGCAGCGGACTAGCGGAGGAAGCCAAAAACATTCAGTACTTC; CDR3 protein: CASSGLAEEAKNIQYF
V gene: TRBV5-6; clone size: few; J gene: TRBJ1-2; D gene: TRBD1; CDR3 DNA: TGTGCCAGCAGGATACAGGGGGCTGGGGGCTACACCTTC; CDR3 protein: CASRIQGAGGYTF
V gene: TRBV12-3/TRBV12-4; clone size: few; J gene: TRBJ2-5; D gene: NA; CDR3 DNA: TGTGCCAGCGCCCCGGAGGGTTACCAAGAGACCCAGTACTTC; CDR3 protein: CASAPEGYQETQYF
V gene: TRBV2; clone size: few; J gene: TRBJ1-3; D gene: TRBD1; CDR3 DNA: TGTGCCAGCGGGACAGCACCTGGAAACACCATATATTTT; CDR3 protein: CASGTAPGNTIYF
V gene: TRBV4-3; clone size: NA; J gene: TRBJ2-2; D gene: TRBD2; CDR3 DNA: TGCGCCAGCAGCCAAGATCCGCGGGGGGTCGACGGGGAGCTGTTTTTT; CDR3 protein: CASSQDPRGVDGELFF
V gene: TRBV3-1; clone size: many; J gene: TRBJ1-6; D gene: NA; CDR3 DNA: TGTGCCAGCAGCCAAGGGACGGATTCACCCCTCCACTTT; CDR3 protein: CASSQGTDSPLHF
V gene: TRBV2; clone size: many; J gene: TRBJ1-1; D gene: NA; CDR3 DNA: TGTGCCAGCAGTCTCCAGGGGAACACTGAAGCTTTCTTT; CDR3 protein: CASSLQGNTEAFF
V gene: TRBV5-6; clone size: many; J gene: TRBJ1-5; D gene: NA; CDR3 DNA: TGTGCCAGCAGCTTGTTTCCAGGGTCTGCTCAGCCCCAGCATTTT; CDR3 protein: CASSLFPGSAQPQHF
V gene: TRBV29-1; clone size: many; J gene: TRBJ2-3; D gene: NA; CDR3 DNA: TGCAGCGTTGACTCTGCGGGGATCGCGCCAGATACGCAGTATTTT; CDR3 protein: CSVDSAGIAPDTQYF
V gene: TRBV20-1; clone size: many; J gene: TRBJ1-5; D gene: NA; CDR3 DNA: TGCAGTGCTAGCAGGAGCAATCAGCCCCAGCATTTT; CDR3 protein: CSASRSNQPQHF
V gene: TRBV4-3; clone size: few; J gene: TRBJ2-7; D gene: TRBD2; CDR3 DNA: TGCGCCAGCAGCCGAGAGCGGGGCCTTTCCTACGAGCAGTACTTC; CDR3 protein: CASSRERGLSYEQYF
V gene: TRBV29-1; clone size: many; J gene: TRBJ1-1; D gene: NA; CDR3 DNA: TGCAGCGTTGTACGGGGTCGGGACACTGAAGCTTTCTTT; CDR3 protein: CSVVRGRDTEAFF
V gene: TRBV29-1; clone size: NA; J gene: TRBJ1-2; D gene: NA; CDR3 DNA: TGCAGCGTTGATGCCGGCTCGACTAACTATGGCTACACCTTC; CDR3 protein: CSVDAGSTNYGYTF
V gene: TRBV10-3; clone size: few; J gene: TRBJ1-1; D gene: NA; CDR3 DNA: TGTGCCATCAGTGGCCCTCAAGGGACAGAAGCTTTCTTT; CDR3 protein: CAISGPQGTEAFF
V gene: TRBV10-3; clone size: many; J gene: TRBJ2-2; D gene: NA; CDR3 DNA: TGTGCCATCAGTGAGGGGGCGAACACCGGGGAGCTGTTTTTT; CDR3 protein: CAISEGANTGELFF
V gene: TRBV6-1; clone size: NA; J gene: TRBJ1-1; D gene: NA; CDR3 DNA: TGTGCCAGCGCCAAAGAGCTCTGGGACACTGAAGCTTTCTTT; CDR3 protein: CASAKELWDTEAFF
V gene: TRBV20-1; clone size: many; J gene: TRBJ2-3; D gene: TRBD2; CDR3 DNA: TGCAGTGCTAGAGATTCGGCTAGCGGGAGCACAGATACGCAGTATTTT; CDR3 protein: CSARDSASGSTDTQYF
V gene: TRBV4-3; clone size: many; J gene: TRBJ2-5; D gene: TRBD2; CDR3 DNA: TGTGCCAGCAGCCAAGATAGATCGGGAGGGCTAAAAGAGACCCAGTACTTC; CDR3 protein: CASSQDRSGGLKETQYF
V gene: TRBV28; clone size: few; J gene: TRBJ2-7; D gene: TRBD2; CDR3 DNA: TGTGCCAGCAGTTTAGGACTAGCGGGAGGAACCGAGCAGTACTTC; CDR3 protein: CASSLGLAGGTEQYF
V gene: TRBV6-6; clone size: many; J gene: TRBJ1-1; D gene: TRBD1; CDR3 DNA: TGTGCCAGCAGTAGGACAGGGGCAGACACTGAAGCTTTCTTT; CDR3 protein: CASSRTGADTEAFF
V gene: TRBV6-1; clone size: NA; J gene: TRBJ2-1; D gene: TRBD2; CDR3 DNA: TGTGCCAGCAGTGGGCTGACTAGCATCGATGAGCAGTTCTTC; CDR3 protein: CASSGLTSIDEQFF
V gene: TRBV11-2; clone size: NA; J gene: TRBJ1-4; D gene: TRBD1; CDR3 DNA: TGTGCCAGCAGCCCGAACGGACAGGATGAAAAACTGTTTTTT; CDR3 protein: CASSPNGQDEKLFF
V gene: TRBV3-1; clone size: many; J gene: TRBJ2-1; D gene: TRBD2; CDR3 DNA: TGTGCCAGCAGCCAACTGACTAGCTCCCATGAGCAGTTCTTC; CDR3 protein: CASSQLTSSHEQFF
V gene: TRBV28; clone size: NA; J gene: TRBJ2-2; D gene: NA; CDR3 DNA: TGTGCCAGCAGTTTAGCCGGGACCACGAACACCGGGGAGCTGTTTTTT; CDR3 protein: CASSLAGTTNTGELFF
V gene: TRBV6-2/TRBV6-3; clone size: many; J gene: TRBJ2-5; D gene: NA; CDR3 DNA: TGTGCCAGCAGTTTATTATCGGGGCCTGAAGAGACCCAGTACTTC; CDR3 protein: CASSLLSGPEETQYF
V gene: TRBV3-1; clone size: many; J gene: TRBJ2-1; D gene: NA; CDR3 DNA: TGTGCCAGCAGCCAAGTAGAGAGGGGCAATGAGCAGTTCTTC; CDR3 protein: CASSQVERGNEQFF
V gene: TRBV6-2/TRBV6-3; clone size: many; J gene: TRBJ2-1; D gene: NA; CDR3 DNA: TGTGCCAGCATCGAACGACATGTCGAAAACAATGAGCAGTTCTTC; CDR3 protein: CASIERHVENNEQFF
V gene: TRBV27; clone size: many; J gene: TRBJ1-2; D gene: NA; CDR3 DNA: TGTGCCAGCAGTTTGCAAAGCCCCGGTCAGGAGTGGCTCATGGGCTACACCTTC; CDR3 protein: CASSLQSPGQEWLMGYTF
V gene: TRBV4-1; clone size: NA; J gene: TRBJ2-5; D gene: TRBD2; CDR3 DNA: TGCGCCAGCAGCCAAGTCCCCGGGGGGAAAGAGACCCAGTACTTC; CDR3 protein: CASSQVPGGKETQYF
V gene: TRBV6-5; clone size: NA; J gene: TRBJ1-6; D gene: NA; CDR3 DNA: TGTGCCAGCAGCGACAGCTCCTATAATTCACCCCTCCACTTT; CDR3 protein: CASSDSSYNSPLHF
V gene: TRBV28; clone size: many; J gene: TRBJ2-7; D gene: NA; CDR3 DNA: TGTGCCAGCATTTCCGAGCAGTACTTC; CDR3 protein: CASISEQYF
V gene: TRBV11-2; clone size: many; J gene: TRBJ2-3; D gene: NA; CDR3 DNA: TGTGCCAGCACCCTAAGGAACACAGATACGCAGTATTTT; CDR3 protein: CASTLRNTDTQYF
V gene: TRBV6-2/TRBV6-3; clone size: many; J gene: TRBJ1-5; D gene: TRBD1; CDR3 DNA: TGTGCCAGCAGCTCTGGACAGGGGGCTTACAATCAGCCCCAGCATTTT; CDR3 protein: CASSSGQGAYNQPQHF
V gene: TRBV12-3/TRBV12-4; clone size: many; J gene: TRBJ1-3; D gene: NA; CDR3 DNA: TGTGCCAGCAGTTTTCCGGGGAAGGTCTCCGGAAACACCATATATTTT; CDR3 protein: CASSFPGKVSGNTIYF
V gene: TRBV28; clone size: NA; J gene: TRBJ2-7; D gene: NA; CDR3 DNA: TGTGCCAGCAGGCTCACGGGGGAGGCCTACGAGCAGTACTTC; CDR3 protein: CASRLTGEAYEQYF
V gene: TRBV6-1; clone size: many; J gene: TRBJ2-1; D gene: NA; CDR3 DNA: TGTGCCAGCAGCGAACAGGGCGGGCCCTACAATGAGCAGTTCTTC; CDR3 protein: CASSEQGGPYNEQFF
V gene: TRBV20-1; clone size: NA; J gene: TRBJ2-3; D gene: NA; CDR3 DNA: TGCAGTGCTAGGGCGGCGACAGATACGCAGTATTTT; CDR3 protein: CSARAATDTQYF
V gene: TRBV20-1; clone size: many; J gene: TRBJ1-1; D gene: NA; CDR3 DNA: TGCAGTGCTAGAGTACAGGGCCTGGGAGCTTTCTTT; CDR3 protein: CSARVQGLGAFF
V gene: TRBV5-1; clone size: NA; J gene: TRBJ2-7; D gene: TRBD2; CDR3 DNA: TGCGCCAGCAGCCCAGGGACTAGCGGAACCTACGAGCAGTACTTC; CDR3 protein: CASSPGTSGTYEQYF